Following are 27 T cell receptor beta chains from one sample sequenced in a study of OX40 agonist ivuxolimab in advanced cancers. Libraries were prepared through the immunoSEQ multiplex PCR assay. TCRdb took this table from immuneACCESS and kept in-frame rearrangements with V and J called. Such tables lack part of the clones; where checked against another copy, unresolved V genes explain under half of the gap, and the rest is unexplained. This sample comprises 85,000 to 100,000 clones, around 90% of them detected only once. 0.7% to 1% of the sample rests with the top ten. Source: CD4+ or CD8+ T cells sorted from blood, taken in a trial of the OX40 agonist ivuxolimab. These receptors all stem from an adult with an advanced solid tumor such as melanoma, head and neck, liver or kidney cancer.

The chain combines TRBV9 with TRBJ1-1; D gene ambiguous. This CDR3 spans 15 amino acids. Germline values: CDR1 SGDLS, CDR2 YYNGEE. The ends were cut back, 0 bases at V and 2 bases at J, with 11 bases in the middle. CDR3 nucleotide sequence: TGTGCCAGCAGCGTAGTGCTCAGGCCTAACACTGAAGCTTTCTTT. Translated: CASSVVLRPNTEAFF.

The chain is built from TRBV7-2 and TRBJ1-2; D might be TRBD1 (6 bases). V was trimmed by 4 bases and J by 8 bases, leaving 26 bases between them. The germline V gene encodes CDR1 SGHTA and CDR2 FQGNSA. This CDR3 is built from 17 residues. The CDR3 protein is CASSSGGTGWELIGYTF. DNA for the CDR3: TGTGCCAGCAGCTCAGGAGGTACAGGGTGGGAGCTGATCGGCTACACCTTC.

The chain uses TRBV29-1 and TRBJ1-1, with TRBD1 identical over 11 bases. V was clipped by 6 bases and J by 5 bases; unmatched bases: 5. CDR3 length equals 13 residues. Germline loops: CDR1 SQVTM, CDR2 ANQGSEA. Written as DNA, the CDR3 is TGCAGCGTCGGACAGGGGGCGCGGACTGAAGCTTTCTTT. It codes for CSVGQGARTEAFF. The variable domain in full, with the rest retrieved from reference TRBV29-1 and TRBJ1-1, is SAVISQKPSRDICQRGTSLTIQCQVDSQVTMMFWYRQQPGQSLTLIATANQGSEATYESGFVIDKFPISRPNLTFSTLTVSNMSPEDSSIYLCSVGQGARTEAFFGQGTRLTVV.

The chain combines TRBV30 with TRBJ1-4, with 9 bases aligning to TRBD1. The V and J ends lost 3 bases and 8 bases, in that order; junction bases with no gene match: 7. This CDR3 is built from 14 residues. Germline V gene sequence: CDR1 GTSNPN, CDR2 SVGIG (reference sequence). The CDR3 DNA reads as TGTGCCTGGAGCGTACAGGGGGCCGGGGAAAAACTGTTTTTT. As protein: CAWSVQGAGEKLFF.

The chain recombines TRBV6-1 with TRBJ1-4; the match to TRBD1 covers 9 bases. Looked up from germline, CDR1 is MNHNS and CDR2 is SASEGT. Losses at the gene ends were 6 bases for V and 6 bases for J; bases not matched to a gene: 5. This CDR3 spans 14 amino acids. For the CDR3, the DNA is TGTGCCAGCAGCGCTACAGGGGGCTATGAAAAACTGTTTTTT. Amino acid sequence: CASSATGGYEKLFF.

This clone was detected once. CDR3 in amino acids: CASSSPSGGQETQYF. The CDR3 DNA sequence: TGTGCCAGCAGTTCACCCAGCGGGGGGCAAGAGACCCAGTACTTC. The gene calls are TRBV28 and TRBJ2-5, with 9 positions matching TRBD2. This CDR3 comprises 15 residues. CDR1 and CDR2 from the germline V gene are MDHEN and SYDVKM. Germline trimming cut 4 bases from V and 2 bases from J; bases unmatched to any gene: 5.

This chain joins TRBV4-1 and TRBJ1-6, with D tentatively TRBD1 (6 bases). Trimming left V 2 bases short and J 2 bases short, with 19 bases between. This CDR3 has 19 amino acids. Germline V gives CDR1 MGHRA, CDR2 YSYEKL. The DNA for the CDR3 is TGCGCCAGCAGCCAACCCCAAGGGGGGGGTAGAACCTATAATTCACCCCTCCACTTT. Protein: CASSQPQGGGRTYNSPLHF.

Note on this clone: Other DNA sequences in this sample translate to the same CDR3. The V and J genes are TRBV30 and TRBJ1-5, with D unresolved. The V gene lost 3 bases and the J gene lost 4 bases, with 10 bases spanning the gap. Germline V gives CDR1 GTSNPN, CDR2 SVGIG (reference sequence). The CDR3 totals 13 residues. This CDR3 is CAWSGGRNQPQHF. The DNA for the CDR3 is TGTGCCTGGAGCGGAGGCCGAAATCAGCCCCAGCATTTT.

CDR3 sequence (DNA): TGTGCCAGCAGCATGCGGACAGGCCAAGGCCTAGGCTACACCTTC. Its translation is CASSMRTGQGLGYTF. The V and J genes are TRBV7-9 and TRBJ1-2, with TRBD1 matching 7 bases. V shed 5 bases, J shed 8 bases, and the junction held 14 bases outside the gene matches. Looked up from germline, CDR1 is SEHNR and CDR2 is FQNEAQ (reference sequence). The CDR3 has 15 residues.

The rearrangement joins TRBV7-9 to TRBJ1-3; TRBD1 might be the D (5 bases). V was cut by 5 bases and J by 2 bases, with 13 bases left in between. The germline CDR1 and CDR2 sequences are SEHNR and FQNEAQ (reference sequence). The CDR3 covers 15 residues. The CDR3 sequence is CASSLFGTTGNTIYF. As DNA, the CDR3 is TGTGCCAGCAGCCTATTTGGGACTACTGGAAACACCATATATTTT.

The chain joins TRBV29-1 to TRBJ2-2; D gene unclear. Germline V gene lookup returns CDR1 SQVTM and CDR2 ANQGSEA. CDR3 size: 14 residues. V was pared by 6 bases and J by 6 bases, with 17 bases between. The CDR3 DNA reads as TGCAGCGTCGGTGGGCATCGCGGCGCCGGGGAGCTGTTTTTT. This codes for CSVGGHRGAGELFF.

V is TRBV6-5 and J is TRBJ2-3, with D possibly being TRBD1 (5 bases). Germline V gives CDR1 MNHEY, CDR2 SVGAGI. The CDR3 has 12 amino acids. The V end lost 6 bases, the J end lost 2 bases, and 6 bases lay between the germline ends. The CDR3 loop reads CASRGLTDTQYF. CDR3 nucleotide sequence: TGTGCCAGCAGGGGGCTCACAGATACGCAGTATTTT.

The chain joins TRBV6-1 to TRBJ2-5, with D possibly being TRBD1 (5 bases). V was pared by 1 base and J by 4 bases, with 10 bases between. Looked up from germline, CDR1 is MNHNS and CDR2 is SASEGT. This CDR3 is 14 amino acids long. CDR3 in amino acids: CASSEDRTGETQYF. In DNA, the CDR3 is TGTGCCAGCAGTGAAGACAGGACGGGAGAGACCCAGTACTTC.

This rearrangement joins TRBV5-5 to TRBJ1-5, with a tentative D call TRBD1 (5 bases). The V end was cut by 0 bases, the J end by 1 base, with 8 bases between. This CDR3 region has 15 residues. The germline V gene encodes CDR1 SGHKS and CDR2 YYEKEE (reference sequence). CDR3 sequence reads: CASSLVGGSNQPQHF. For the CDR3, the DNA is TGTGCCAGCAGCTTGGTGGGGGGAAGCAATCAGCCCCAGCATTTT. The full variable domain, with the rest looked up from reference TRBV5-5 and TRBJ1-5, is DAGVTQSPTHLIKTRGQQVTLRCSPISGHKSVSWYQQVLGQGPQFIFQYYEKEERGRGNFPDRFSARQFPNYSSELNVNALLLGDSALYLCASSLVGGSNQPQHFGDGTRLSIL.

The genes are TRBV6-6 and TRBJ2-7; possible D gene TRBD1, 6 bases. The V and J ends lost 4 bases and 0 bases respectively, with 13 bases between them. The CDR3 runs to 15 residues. Per the germline V gene, CDR1 is MNHNY and CDR2 is SVGAGI (reference sequence). CDR3 in DNA: TGTGCCAGCAGTTCCGGGACACTCAGCTCCTACGAGCAGTACTTC. It translates to CASSSGTLSSYEQYF.

This clone was seen only a few times. The rearrangement joins TRBV6-6 to TRBJ2-1; D is unresolved. From germline, CDR1 is MNHNY and CDR2 SVGAGI (reference sequence). The CDR3 extends over 14 amino acids. V shed 7 bases and J shed 3 bases, with 13 bases lying between them. CDR3 region: CASNSRPSYNEQFF. DNA for the CDR3: TGTGCCAGCAATTCCCGGCCTAGCTACAATGAGCAGTTCTTC.

This chain connects TRBV20-1 to TRBJ2-1; D ambiguous. The CDR3 spans 10 residues. Trimming shortened V by 5 bases and J by 7 bases, and 6 bases separated the two germline ends. Germline V gene lookup returns CDR1 DFQATT and CDR2 SNEGSKA (reference sequence). The CDR3 here is CSALGNEQFF. In nucleotides, the CDR3 is TGCAGTGCTTTAGGGAATGAGCAGTTCTTC.

The chain combines TRBV10-3 with TRBJ2-5; D remains unclear. Trimming stripped 4 bases from V and 3 bases from J, with 3 bases between. The CDR3 contains 11 residues. Germline V gene lookup returns CDR1 ENHRY and CDR2 SYGVKD. CDR3 in amino acids: CAISVKETQYF. For the CDR3, the DNA is TGTGCCATCAGTGTAAAAGAGACCCAGTACTTC.

The chain couples TRBV5-4 to TRBJ2-7; D remains unclear. The CDR3 covers 11 residues. The germline V and J ends were trimmed by 3 bases and 6 bases, with 7 bases remaining between them. Germline lookup yields CDR1 SGHNT and CDR2 YYREEE (reference sequence). This CDR3 is CASSSSSEQYF. The CDR3 bases are TGTGCCAGCAGCTCGTCTAGCGAGCAGTACTTC.

V usage is TRBV18 and J usage is TRBJ1-1; possible D gene TRBD1, 6 bases. This CDR3 is 15 amino acids long. V shed 5 bases and J shed 1 base, with 14 bases lying between them. CDR1 and CDR2 from the germline V gene are KGHSH and LQKENI. Here the CDR3 reads CASSSQRDTNTEAFF. In nucleotides, the CDR3 is TGTGCCAGCTCATCCCAGAGGGACACGAACACTGAAGCTTTCTTT.

V is TRBV7-2 and J is TRBJ2-5; 7 bases match TRBD1. Germline loops: CDR1 SGHTA, CDR2 FQGNSA. CDR3 size: 11 residues. The junction had 5 bases not matched to a gene; V was cut back by 5 bases and J by 11 bases. Here the CDR3 reads CASSASGGQYF. As DNA, the CDR3 is TGTGCCAGCAGCGCCTCAGGGGGACAGTACTTC.

This chain joins TRBV6-1 and TRBJ2-3; 8 positions match TRBD2. The CDR3 has 13 residues. J was trimmed by 4 bases and V by 8 bases; bases with no gene match: 5. CDR1 is MNHNS and CDR2 is SASEGT in the germline V gene. The DNA of the CDR3 is TGTGCCAGCCTAAGCGGGGGCTCAGATACGCAGTATTTT. Translation gives CASLSGGSDTQYF.

The chain uses TRBV28 and TRBJ2-7; D may be TRBD1 (6 bases). The CDR3 is 15 residues long. Trimming left V 1 base short and J 5 bases short, with 15 bases between. The germline V gene has CDR1 MDHEN and CDR2 SYDVKM. CDR3 protein: CASSLSDRKGDEQYF. CDR3 DNA: TGTGCCAGCAGTTTATCGGACAGAAAGGGGGACGAGCAGTACTTC.

V gene TRBV10-2 combines with J gene TRBJ2-2, with unresolved D. Germline CDR1 is WSHSY and CDR2 is SAAADI. The CDR3 covers 16 residues. V was clipped by 2 bases and J by 2 bases, with 12 bases between them. The CDR3 region is CASSEGRTTNTGELFF. The CDR3 DNA sequence: TGCGCCAGCAGTGAGGGACGGACGACAAACACCGGGGAGCTGTTTTTT.

This rearrangement joins TRBV5-1 to TRBJ1-2; D not resolved. Looked up from germline, CDR1 is SGHRS and CDR2 is YFSETQ. The CDR3 runs 14 residues. Between the trimmed V and J ends, which lost 5 bases and 1 base, there was a span of 12 bases. DNA for the CDR3: TGCGCCAGCAGTCCAGACGGGGATAACTATGGCTACACCTTC. It codes for CASSPDGDNYGYTF.

The chain has TRBV7-9 and TRBJ2-1; D might be TRBD2 (6 bases). The CDR3 runs to 12 residues. Germline CDR1 SEHNR, CDR2 FQNEAQ (reference sequence). Trimming took off 1 base at V and 16 bases at J, with 14 bases between the two ends. The chain's CDR3 is CASSLDETSYFF. In DNA, the CDR3 is TGTGCCAGCAGCTTAGACGAGACTAGTTACTTCTTC.

The V call is TRBV5-1, the J call TRBJ2-6; D gene unclear. Germline values: CDR1 SGHRS, CDR2 YFSETQ. Trimming stripped 2 bases from V and 1 base from J, with 7 bases between. This CDR3 spans 15 amino acids. The CDR3 DNA sequence: TGCGCCAGCAGCTTTGGGTCGTCTGGGGCCAACGTCCTGACTTTC. It specifies CASSFGSSGANVLTF.